This is a list of T cell receptor beta chains from one sample in a study of OX40 agonist ivuxolimab in advanced cancers. Profiled with immunoSEQ multiplex PCR; TCRdb holds only in-frame clones, not every one. The sample shows about 19,000 clones, around 91% of them seen only once. The sequencing here drew on CD4+ or CD8+ T cells sorted from blood, taken in a trial of the OX40 agonist ivuxolimab. All receptors derive from an adult with an advanced solid tumor such as melanoma, head and neck, liver or kidney cancer. CDR3s include the opening cysteine and the closing phenylalanine or tryptophan. Each record gives: J gene, D gene, clone size, V gene, CDR3 DNA, CDR3 protein. The D gene is left open where the match is weak. Size is stated for part of the rows, as once, few or many counts, or as a class when the clone is expanded.

J: TRBJ1-1
D: .
size: few
V: TRBV30
DNA: TGTGCCTGGAGTGTAATGCCTAACACTGAAGCTTTCTTT
CDR3: CAWSVMPNTEAFF

J: TRBJ2-1
D: TRBD2
size: .
V: TRBV7-3
DNA: TGTGCCAGCAGCTCCGGACTAGGGGTCGGAAATGAGCAGTTCTTC
CDR3: CASSSGLGVGNEQFF

J: TRBJ1-1
D: TRBD1
size: .
V: TRBV27
DNA: TGTGCCAGCAGACCCGGACAGGCTTTTTCTGAAGCTTTCTTT
CDR3: CASRPGQAFSEAFF

J: TRBJ1-4
D: .
size: .
V: TRBV7-6
DNA: TGTGCCAGCAGCTTAGGTAGTCATGAAAAACTGTTTTTT
CDR3: CASSLGSHEKLFF

J: TRBJ2-2
D: TRBD2
size: .
V: TRBV7-9
DNA: TGTGCCAGCAGCCCCGGGACTAGCGGGAGCGCGAACACCGGGGAGCTGTTTTTT
CDR3: CASSPGTSGSANTGELFF

J: TRBJ1-1
D: .
size: .
V: TRBV27
DNA: TGTGCCAGCAGTCCGGGATACATGAACACTGAAGCTTTCTTT
CDR3: CASSPGYMNTEAFF

J: TRBJ2-5
D: .
size: .
V: TRBV11-3
DNA: TGTGCCAGCAGCCTGGCCCCAGGGCTTGCGGCTGGAGCGGAGACCCAGTACTTC
CDR3: CASSLAPGLAAGAETQYF

J: TRBJ2-5
D: .
size: .
V: TRBV9
DNA: TGTGCCAGCAGCGTAGTCGGGGGAGTCGAGACCCAGTACTTC
CDR3: CASSVVGGVETQYF

J: TRBJ2-1
D: TRBD2
size: .
V: TRBV13
DNA: TGTGCCAGCAGCTTAGGCGGTCTAGCGGGAGTCAATGAGCAGTTCTTC
CDR3: CASSLGGLAGVNEQFF

J: TRBJ2-1
D: .
size: .
V: TRBV7-9
DNA: TGTGCCAGCAGCTTAAGTTCGGGGAATGAGCAGTTCTTC
CDR3: CASSLSSGNEQFF

J: TRBJ2-1
D: .
size: .
V: TRBV20-1
DNA: TGCAGTGCTAGTGGGGGGAATGAGCAGTTCTTC
CDR3: CSASGGNEQFF

J: TRBJ2-7
D: TRBD1
size: .
V: TRBV10-2
DNA: TGCGCCAGCAGCTTGACAGGGGGTTCTGAGCAGTACTTC
CDR3: CASSLTGGSEQYF

J: TRBJ2-3
D: .
size: .
V: TRBV10-1
DNA: TGCGCCAGCAGTGAGTCGAAAAGCGGGCCCTTCACAGATACGCAGTATTTT
CDR3: CASSESKSGPFTDTQYF

J: TRBJ2-3
D: TRBD2
size: .
V: TRBV14
DNA: TGTGCCAGCAGCTACGGACTAGCGGGATCCACAGATACGCAGTATTTT
CDR3: CASSYGLAGSTDTQYF

J: TRBJ1-3
D: .
size: .
V: TRBV27
DNA: TGTGCCAGCAGCAAACAGGGTGTCTCTGGAAACACCATATATTTT
CDR3: CASSKQGVSGNTIYF

J: TRBJ1-2
D: .
size: few
V: TRBV2
DNA: TGTGCCAGCACCCCCAGGGGATACTATGGCTACACCTTC
CDR3: CASTPRGYYGYTF

J: TRBJ2-1
D: .
size: .
V: TRBV27
DNA: TGTGCCAGCAGTTTATCCAGTTACAATGAGCAGTTCTTC
CDR3: CASSLSSYNEQFF

J: TRBJ1-2
D: .
size: .
V: TRBV7-2
DNA: TGTGCCAAACCGGGGCCTAACTATGGCTACACCTTC
CDR3: CAKPGPNYGYTF

J: TRBJ2-7
D: TRBD1
size: .
V: TRBV27
DNA: TGTGCCAGCAGTCCGGGACAGCTCTACGAGCAGTACTTC
CDR3: CASSPGQLYEQYF

J: TRBJ1-1
D: .
size: .
V: TRBV27
DNA: TGTGCCAGCCGCGGAGGTCCTAACACTGAAGCTTTCTTT
CDR3: CASRGGPNTEAFF

J: TRBJ2-6
D: TRBD1
size: .
V: TRBV10-3
DNA: TGTGCCATCAGGGATGGACAGGGGGCGCCTGGGGCCAACGTCCTGACTTTC
CDR3: CAIRDGQGAPGANVLTF

J: TRBJ2-1
D: TRBD1
size: once
V: TRBV5-1
DNA: TGCGCCAGCAGCCCCTCGACAGGGATGGAGAATGAGCAGTTCTTC
CDR3: CASSPSTGMENEQFF

J: TRBJ2-7
D: TRBD2
size: .
V: TRBV6-5
DNA: TGTGCCAGCAGTTACTCCGAGCGGGAGGCACACGAGCAGTACTTC
CDR3: CASSYSEREAHEQYF

J: TRBJ2-7
D: .
size: .
V: TRBV4-1
DNA: TGCGCCAGCAGCCGGTCTAGCTCTGGCGTCTACGAGCAGTACTTC
CDR3: CASSRSSSGVYEQYF

J: TRBJ2-1
D: TRBD2
size: .
V: TRBV19
DNA: TGTGGTACGGGGACTAGCGGCTACAATGAGCAGTTCTTC
CDR3: CGTGTSGYNEQFF

J: TRBJ2-7
D: .
size: .
V: TRBV4-2
DNA: TGTGCCAGCAGCCCGCGCTTCAATCCGTCCTCCTACGAGCAGTACTTC
CDR3: CASSPRFNPSSYEQYF

J: TRBJ2-7
D: .
size: few
V: TRBV5-4
DNA: TGTGCCAGCAGCTTGGCAGGGGCCTCCTACGAGCAGTACTTC
CDR3: CASSLAGASYEQYF

J: TRBJ2-4
D: .
size: few
V: TRBV4-1
DNA: TGCGCCAGCAGCCCCTGGCAGGCTGCCAAAAACATTCAGTACTTC
CDR3: CASSPWQAAKNIQYF

J: TRBJ2-3
D: TRBD2
size: .
V: TRBV5-6
DNA: TGTGCCAGCAGCGCGCGGACTAGCGGAAGCACAGATACGCAGTATTTT
CDR3: CASSARTSGSTDTQYF

J: TRBJ1-5
D: .
size: .
V: TRBV2
DNA: TGTGCCAGCAGTGAAACCCCGAATAAGCCCCAGCATTTT
CDR3: CASSETPNKPQHF

J: TRBJ1-5
D: .
size: .
V: TRBV27
DNA: TGTGCCAGCAGTTTGGGATACAATCAGCCCCAGCATTTT
CDR3: CASSLGYNQPQHF

J: TRBJ2-1
D: TRBD2
size: .
V: TRBV29-1
DNA: TGCAGCGTCCTGACTAGCGCGAACTACAATGAGCAGTTCTTC
CDR3: CSVLTSANYNEQFF

J: TRBJ2-1
D: .
size: .
V: TRBV7-9
DNA: TGTGCCAGCAGCTTGGCAAGCATAGGCAATGAGCAGTTCTTC
CDR3: CASSLASIGNEQFF

J: TRBJ2-7
D: .
size: .
V: TRBV5-1
DNA: TGCGCCAGCAGCCCTGGGGCAGGGGAAGGCGTCGAGCAGTACTTC
CDR3: CASSPGAGEGVEQYF

J: TRBJ1-1
D: .
size: .
V: TRBV27
DNA: TGTGCCAGCAGTCCCCGTGACAGAGTGAACACTGAAGCTTTCTTT
CDR3: CASSPRDRVNTEAFF

J: TRBJ2-7
D: .
size: .
V: TRBV5-4
DNA: TGTGCCAGCAGCCCTGGAGGGTCCTACGAGCAGTACTTC
CDR3: CASSPGGSYEQYF

J: TRBJ1-2
D: .
size: .
V: TRBV30
DNA: TGTGCCTGGAGTTCCGGCGCCTATGGCTACACCTTC
CDR3: CAWSSGAYGYTF